This entry lists 12 T cell receptor beta chains sequenced from one sample in a study of T cell responses to AZD1222 COVID-19 vaccine. Sequenced by immunoSEQ multiplex PCR; TCRdb stores in-frame clones only, minus some. This table holds 200,000 to 250,000 clones, about 92% found once. Here the sequenced sample was peripheral blood, taken on day 0 of MenACWY control vaccination. These TCRs come from an adult in good health.

The gene calls are TRBV19 and TRBJ1-1; D is ambiguous. The V gene lost 1 base and the J gene lost 0 bases, with 6 bases spanning the gap. The CDR3 consists of 14 residues. CDR1 and CDR2 from the germline V gene are LNHDA and SQIVND (reference sequence). The CDR3 DNA reads TGTGCCAGTAGTATAGGGTCGGTGAACACTGAAGCTTTCTTT. This codes for CASSIGSVNTEAFF.

The gene calls are TRBV15 and TRBJ2-4; the D gene is possibly TRBD2 (7 bases). The CDR3 has 15 residues. Germline CDR1 LNHNV, CDR2 YYDKDF (reference sequence). V dropped 0 bases and J dropped 7 bases, with 13 bases sitting between them. DNA for the CDR3: TGTGCCACCAGCAGAGACCCTGGGGGGGGCAACATTCAGTACTTC. Translating gives CATSRDPGGGNIQYF.

J is TRBJ1-3 and V is TRBV3-1 (or the pseudogene TRBV3-2); tentative D call: TRBD1 (6 bases). Germline CDR1 is LGHDT and CDR2 is YNNKEL (reference sequence). V lost 4 bases, J lost 0 bases, and 13 bases lay in between. The CDR3 covers 16 residues. The CDR3 DNA follows: TGTGCCAGCAGCCGCACAGGGCACTACTCTGGAAACACCATATATTTT. It is translated as CASSRTGHYSGNTIYF.

V usage is TRBV5-1 and J usage is TRBJ1-4, with D possibly being TRBD1 (5 bases). V shed 1 base and J shed 0 bases, with 13 bases lying between them. This CDR3 spans 17 amino acids. CDR1 SGHRS and CDR2 YFSETQ come from the germline V gene. CDR3 bases: TGCGCCAGCAGCTTGTTTGGGGCAAGGGCAACTAATGAAAAACTGTTTTTT. Protein: CASSLFGARATNEKLFF.

The J gene is TRBJ1-2, the V gene TRBV2, with 8 positions matching TRBD1. CDR1 and CDR2 (germline): SNHLY, FYNNEI. The CDR3 contains 12 residues. The junction had 6 bases not matched to a gene; V was cut back by 7 bases and J by 8 bases. This CDR3 reads CASILDRGGYTF. CDR3 bases: TGTGCCAGCATTCTCGACAGGGGCGGCTACACCTTC.

The V and J genes are TRBV12-3 or TRBV12-4 and TRBJ1-1; D may be TRBD1 (5 bases). Deletions cut 6 bases from V and 5 bases from J, with 13 bases between. The CDR3 sequence is 13 residues long. The CDR3 protein is CASSLQESTEAFF. CDR3 nucleotides: TGTGCCAGCAGCCTACAGGAATCTACTGAAGCTTTCTTT.

This rearrangement joins TRBV10-1 to TRBJ1-3; no definite D call. The CDR3 is 14 amino acids. V was clipped by 5 bases and J by 0 bases, with 8 bases between them. CDR1 is WNHNN, CDR2 SYGVQD, per germline (reference sequence). The CDR3 nucleotides read TGCGCCAGCAGTCCCTTCCCCTCTGGAAACACCATATATTTT. It specifies CASSPFPSGNTIYF.

The chain combines TRBV2 with TRBJ1-5; 7 bases are shared with TRBD1. The CDR3 runs 13 residues. CDR1 is SNHLY and CDR2 is FYNNEI in the germline V gene. Trimming at V came to 6 bases and at J to 5 bases, leaving 4 bases not matched to a gene. The CDR3 bases are TGTGCCAGCAGCCGACAGGGCTATCAGCCCCAGCATTTT. This sequence encodes CASSRQGYQPQHF.

The V call is TRBV5-1, the J call TRBJ1-1; D may be TRBD1 (6 bases). CDR3 size: 14 residues. CDR1 is SGHRS and CDR2 is YFSETQ in the germline V gene. Deletions cut 2 bases from V and 11 bases from J, with 19 bases between. CDR3 sequence (DNA): TGCGCCAGCAGCTTATCGGACAGCCCTCCCGGGGCTTTCTTT. This encodes CASSLSDSPPGAFF.

The J gene is TRBJ1-5, the V gene TRBV7-2; maybe TRBD1 (5 bases). V was shortened by 1 base and J by 7 bases, with 17 bases between the two germline ends. The CDR3 loop spans 16 amino acids. The germline gives CDR1 SGHTA, CDR2 FQGNSA. The DNA for the CDR3 is TGTGCCAGCAGCTTAGACACGGCAGGGATAGGGCAGCCCCAGCATTTT. It translates to CASSLDTAGIGQPQHF.

The chain is built from TRBV5-6 and TRBJ1-4, with D unclear. This CDR3 contains 16 residues. From germline, CDR1 is SGHDT and CDR2 YYEEEE. The V end lost 4 bases, the J end lost 5 bases, and 18 bases lay between the germline ends. CDR3 region: CASSRDPTLGNEKLFF. Written as DNA, the CDR3 is TGTGCCAGCAGCCGAGACCCAACCTTGGGGAATGAAAAACTGTTTTTT.

The genes are TRBV28 and TRBJ2-3, with D possibly called TRBD1 or TRBD2 (5 bases each). CDR3 length: 16 residues. Trimming stripped 5 bases from V and 0 bases from J, with 15 bases between. Germline CDR1 reads MDHEN; CDR2 reads SYDVKM. Here the CDR3 reads CASSRDRGPSTDTQYF. Written as DNA, the CDR3 is TGTGCCAGCAGTCGGGACCGGGGACCTAGCACAGATACGCAGTATTTT. The full variable domain, its missing parts supplied by reference TRBV28 and TRBJ2-3, is DVKVTQSSRYLVKRTGEKVFLECVQDMDHENMFWYRQDPGLGLRLIYFSYDVKMKEKGDIPEGYSVSREKKERFSLILESASTNQTSMYLCASSRDRGPSTDTQYFGPGTRLTVL.